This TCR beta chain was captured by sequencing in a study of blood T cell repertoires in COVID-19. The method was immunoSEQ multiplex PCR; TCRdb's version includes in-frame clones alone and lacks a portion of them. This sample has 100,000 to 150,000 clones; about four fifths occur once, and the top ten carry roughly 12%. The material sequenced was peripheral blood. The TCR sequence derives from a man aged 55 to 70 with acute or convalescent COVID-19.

CDR3 sequence (DNA): TGCGCCAGCAGCTTGGCCGAAAGCACAGGGGGGTCAAACGGCTACACCTTC. This sequence encodes CASSLAESTGGSNGYTF. The chain has TRBV5-1 and TRBJ1-2, with 8 nucleotides matching TRBD1. V lost 0 bases, J lost 8 bases, and 15 bases stayed unmatched. The CDR3 loop spans 17 amino acids. Germline V lookup: CDR1 SGHRS, CDR2 YFSETQ.